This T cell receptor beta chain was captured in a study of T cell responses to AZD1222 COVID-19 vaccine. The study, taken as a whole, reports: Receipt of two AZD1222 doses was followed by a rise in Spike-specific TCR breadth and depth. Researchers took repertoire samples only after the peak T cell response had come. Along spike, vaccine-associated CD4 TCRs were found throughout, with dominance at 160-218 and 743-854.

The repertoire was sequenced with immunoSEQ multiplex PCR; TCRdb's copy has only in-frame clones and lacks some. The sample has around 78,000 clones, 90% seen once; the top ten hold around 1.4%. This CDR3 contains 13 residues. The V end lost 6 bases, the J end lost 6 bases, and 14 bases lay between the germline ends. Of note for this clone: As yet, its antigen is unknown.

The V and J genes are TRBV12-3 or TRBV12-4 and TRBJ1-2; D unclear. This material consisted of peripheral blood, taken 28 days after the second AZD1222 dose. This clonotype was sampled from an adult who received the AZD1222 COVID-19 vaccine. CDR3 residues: CASREDFLDGYTF. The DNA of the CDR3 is TGTGCCAGCAGAGAGGACTTTTTGGATGGCTACACCTTC.